This T cell receptor beta chain came from a study of CD8+ T cells in alopecia areata. The study's findings and limits: Clonality exceeded that of normal scalp in lesional scalp, most notably in alopecia totalis/universalis. Clarity of TCR sharing across patients fell short of that in mice, possibly HLA-related.

Pooled cells of cutaneous lymph node origin were sorted on CD4, CD8alpha, NKG2D, NKG2ACE and other markers. cDNA prepared by RNA extraction and subsequent reverse transcription served as the template for sequencing. The protocol was immunoSEQ multiplex PCR, while the TCRdb copy is restricted to in-frame clones and leaves out a portion. The sample contains 270,000 or so clones, none of them singletons. Germline V gives CDR1 NNHNN, CDR2 SYGAGS (reference sequence). The CDR3 contains 16 residues. V dropped 2 bases and J dropped 0; count of bases not matched to a gene: 4. As to this clone: Its specificity is unknown. Gene names are the mouse ones. The CDR3 extends 4 residues past the end of the read, so its final part is completed from the germline J gene.

The receptor was isolated from a C3H/HeJ mouse with alopecia areata. Mouse MHC haplotype: H2-k. The J gene is TRBJ2-3, the V gene TRBV13-2, with TRBD2 matching over 9 bases. Sequencing was done on a sample of CD4+ T cells sorted from a lymph node. The covered CDR3 bases are TGTGCCAGCGGTGAAGGACTGGGGACTAGTGCAGAA. It encodes CASGEGLGTSAE. The full-length CDR3 reads as CASGEGLGTSAETLYF.